This T cell receptor (beta chain) was profiled in a study of CD4 T cells in relation to SARS-CoV-2 and coronaviruses. Across the whole study: ViraFEST: roughly ten-day antigen culture of PBMCs, then TCR beta CDR3 sequencing. No peptide or an HIV-1 Nef peptide pool served as negative control.

The table came from immunoSEQ multiplex PCR; TCRdb's copy has only in-frame clones and leaves some out. The table shows 25,000 to 30,000 clones, with approximately 80% occurring only once. This clone was picked up a small number of times. What it recognizes is unknown. Before the COVID-19 pandemic, during about 2010-2018, CD4+ T cells were taken from unexposed donors. The cells were cultured for over eight days before CD4+ T cells were isolated. This CDR3 has 15 amino acids. V lost 1 base, J lost 0 bases, and 5 bases lay in between. The germline CDR1 and CDR2 sequences are SGHRS and YFSETQ. This TCR was sampled from a human donor in good health. The chain recombines TRBV5-1 with TRBJ2-6; no clear D gene. Material: CD4+ T cells from PBMCs, cultured in vitro. The CDR3 region is CASSLSVSGANVLTF. CDR3 bases: TGCGCCAGCAGCTTGTCCGTCTCTGGGGCCAACGTCCTGACTTTC.